A single sample is the source of the 29 T cell receptor beta chains below, sequenced in a study of blood T cell repertoires in COVID-19. Clones were read by immunoSEQ multiplex PCR, and TCRdb kept only the in-frame ones, dropping some. The sample carries about 200,000 clones, approximately 90% recorded once. The sequenced material came from peripheral blood. The receptors come from a man between 60 and 75 years old who had recovered from COVID-19.

V gene TRBV19 combines with J gene TRBJ2-2; 7 nucleotides match TRBD1. Germline V gene sequence: CDR1 LNHDA, CDR2 SQIVND (reference sequence). The CDR3 runs to 16 residues. The V segment lost 5 bases and the J segment 1 base; nucleotides outside the gene matches: 7. CDR3 DNA: TGTGCCAGTAGTGGACACAGGGGCCTGAACACCGGGGAGCTGTTTTTT. Translation: CASSGHRGLNTGELFF.

V usage is TRBV12-3 or TRBV12-4 and J usage is TRBJ1-4; D is ambiguous. V dropped 4 bases and J dropped 8 bases, with 8 bases sitting between them. The CDR3 has 12 amino acids. CDR3 nucleotide sequence: TGTGCCAGCAGTTCACCCGGGGAAAAACTGTTTTTT. Translated, it gives CASSSPGEKLFF.

The rearrangement links TRBV6-5 to TRBJ2-3, with a possible D match to TRBD2 (6 bases). Germline V lookup: CDR1 MNHEY, CDR2 SVGAGI. This CDR3 is 14 amino acids long. Trimming took 5 bases from V and 4 from J, leaving 13 bases between them. CDR3 DNA: TGTGCCAGCAGTCTGGGGGGAGCCCCAGATACGCAGTATTTT. Translation gives CASSLGGAPDTQYF.

V and J are TRBV19 and TRBJ2-3; possible D gene TRBD1, 6 bases. The germline V gene encodes CDR1 LNHDA and CDR2 SQIVND (reference sequence). Trimming stripped 7 bases from V and 3 bases from J, with 14 bases between. This CDR3 region has 14 residues. Written as DNA, the CDR3 is TGTGCCAGTAAAGGGTTTGACAGGACAGATACGCAGTATTTT. Translation: CASKGFDRTDTQYF.

The genes are TRBV6-5 and TRBJ2-5, with D possibly matching TRBD1 (5 bases). CDR1 MNHEY and CDR2 SVGAGI come from the germline V gene. Trimming took off 0 bases at V and 2 bases at J, with 13 bases between the two ends. This CDR3 is built from 16 residues. CDR3 sequence (DNA): TGTGCCAGCAGTTACTCGCAGGGAACCTCGCAAGAGACCCAGTACTTC. Its protein is CASSYSQGTSQETQYF.

This rearrangement joins TRBV5-1 to TRBJ2-3; TRBD2 is a possible D gene (5 bases). Germline CDR1 is SGHRS and CDR2 is YFSETQ. V lost 0 bases and J lost 6, with 23 bases in between. The CDR3 contains 18 residues. CDR3 in DNA: TGCGCCAGCAGCTTGGGATCGGGCGGGCCCCTTTCCGTCGATACGCAGTATTTT. Translating gives CASSLGSGGPLSVDTQYF.

The chain links TRBV20-1 to TRBJ2-4, with D possibly matching TRBD2 (5 bases). The CDR3 is 18 amino acids. V lost 3 bases and J lost 0, with 21 bases in between. Germline-derived CDR1 and CDR2 are DFQATT and SNEGSKA (reference sequence). CDR3 in DNA: TGCAGTGCTAGTAGTAGGGAATCTGAGGGTTTAGCCAAAAACATTCAGTACTTC. It yields the protein CSASSRESEGLAKNIQYF.

V usage is TRBV11-2 and J usage is TRBJ1-2; 7 bases are shared with TRBD1. CDR1 is SGHAT and CDR2 is FQNNGV in the germline V gene. Losses at the gene ends were 10 bases for V and 1 base for J; bases not matched to a gene: 9. CDR3 length equals 14 residues. The CDR3 loop reads CATREGAGNYGYTF. The CDR3 nucleotides are TGTGCCACCCGAGAGGGGGCGGGTAACTATGGCTACACCTTC.

V gene TRBV5-1 combines with J gene TRBJ1-6; a weak D match, TRBD1 (6 bases). Looked up from germline, CDR1 is SGHRS and CDR2 is YFSETQ. V was trimmed by 4 bases and J by 11 bases, leaving 25 bases between them. The CDR3 runs 17 residues. The CDR3, as DNA: TGCGCCAGCAGCGCAAAGTCAGGGGCCACATGGGATCCACCCCTCCACTTT. Translation: CASSAKSGATWDPPLHF.

This sequence joins TRBV5-4 and TRBJ2-6; 10 bases align to TRBD1. The germline V gene encodes CDR1 SGHNT and CDR2 YYREEE (reference sequence). The J segment lost 2 bases and the V segment lost 4 bases, leaving 9 bases of the junction unmatched. The CDR3 totals 18 residues. CDR3 bases: TGTGCCAGCAGCCCTGGTTTCGGGACAGGGGCTGGGGCCAACGTCCTGACTTTC. It translates to CASSPGFGTGAGANVLTF.

This rearrangement joins TRBV28 to TRBJ2-4; 9 bases map to TRBD1. V lost 6 bases to trimming and J lost 15 bases; unmatched junction nucleotides: 18. The CDR3 contains 15 residues. CDR1 is MDHEN and CDR2 is SYDVKM in the germline V gene. CDR3 sequence reads: CASSLTGQGLWGPYF. DNA for the CDR3: TGTGCCAGCAGCTTGACGGGACAGGGTTTGTGGGGACCGTACTTC. Variable domain in full (rest from reference TRBV28 and TRBJ2-4): DVKVTQSSRYLVKRTGEKVFLECVQDMDHENMFWYRQDPGLGLRLIYFSYDVKMKEKGDIPEGYSVSREKKERFSLILESASTNQTSMYLCASSLTGQGLWGPYFGAGTRLSVL.

This clone was counted only a few times. The genes are TRBV21-1 and TRBJ1-5. TRBV21-1 is shown as a pseudogene. This CDR3 comprises 20 residues. The CDR3 sequence is CASSKGGPRTGTYSNQPQHF. In DNA, the CDR3 is TGTGCCAGCAGCAAAGGGGGTCCAAGGACGGGAACATATAGCAATCAGCCCCAGCATTTT.

This chain uses TRBV7-9 with TRBJ1-5; D ambiguous. V shed 3 bases and J shed 0 bases, with 6 bases lying between them. The length of the CDR3 is 14 residues. CDR1 SEHNR and CDR2 FQNEAQ come from the germline V gene (reference sequence). The CDR3 bases are TGTGCCAGCAGCTTCCAGGATAGCAATCAGCCCCAGCATTTT. Translated, it gives CASSFQDSNQPQHF.

Only a few counts were recorded for this clone. This sequence joins TRBV7-2 and TRBJ1-3; D may be TRBD1 (6 bases). Per the germline V gene, CDR1 is SGHTA and CDR2 is FQGNSA. The V end lost 5 bases, the J end lost 2 bases, and 13 bases lay between the germline ends. The CDR3 totals 15 residues. The DNA for the CDR3 is TGTGCCAGCAGCCTGGGCCCAGGGGCTGGAAACACCATATATTTT. Its translation is CASSLGPGAGNTIYF.

This rearrangement joins TRBV4-2 to TRBJ2-1, with D possibly matching TRBD2 (6 bases). Trimming left V 0 bases short and J 4 bases short, with 10 bases between. The V gene's germline CDR1 is LGHNA and CDR2 YNFKEQ. CDR3 length: 15 residues. DNA of the CDR3: TGTGCCAGCAGCCAAGATCGCGGGGATTACAATGAGCAGTTCTTC. Translating it yields CASSQDRGDYNEQFF.

The V and J genes are TRBV5-1 and TRBJ1-1; 7 positions agree with TRBD1. V shed 4 bases, J shed 1 base, and the junction held 4 bases outside the gene matches. The CDR3 extends over 14 amino acids. Germline CDR1 reads SGHRS; CDR2 reads YFSETQ. As DNA, the CDR3 is TGCGCCAGCAGCCCGGGACAGCCGAACACTGAAGCTTTCTTT. This gives the protein CASSPGQPNTEAFF.

J is TRBJ1-1 and V is TRBV9; D call uncertain. Looked up from germline, CDR1 is SGDLS and CDR2 is YYNGEE. Trimming cost V 1 base and J 0 bases, with 4 bases left between them. The CDR3 is made up of 13 amino acids. The CDR3 sequence: CASSVQLNTEAFF. The CDR3 nucleotides read TGTGCCAGCAGCGTACAGTTGAACACTGAAGCTTTCTTT. Full variable domain (rest looked up from reference TRBV9 and TRBJ1-1): DSGVTQTPKHLITATGQRVTLRCSPRSGDLSVYWYQQSLDQGLQFLIQYYNGEERAKGNILERFSAQQFPDLHSELNLSSLELGDSALYFCASSVQLNTEAFFGQGTRLTVV.

This chain uses TRBV30 with TRBJ1-6; TRBD1 matches at 7 bases. V shed 0 bases, J shed 18 bases, and the junction held 14 bases outside the gene matches. This CDR3 contains 14 residues. In germline, CDR1 is GTSNPN, CDR2 SVGIG (reference sequence). The CDR3 nucleotides are TGTGCCTGGAGTGTAGGGGGCGCTGGAGGTTTCCCCCACTTT. This codes for CAWSVGGAGGFPHF.

The chain links TRBV4-2 to TRBJ1-1; tentative D call: TRBD1 (5 bases). The V end lost 6 bases, the J end lost 1 base, and 15 bases lay between the germline ends. The CDR3 length is 15 residues. Germline values: CDR1 LGHNA, CDR2 YNFKEQ. In DNA form, the CDR3 reads TGTGCCAGCAGGGGTAGGGACTACCCGAACACTGAAGCTTTCTTT. Translated, it gives CASRGRDYPNTEAFF.

The V and J genes are TRBV30 and TRBJ1-1; TRBD1 might be the D (5 bases). The CDR3 covers 13 residues. Per germline, CDR1 GTSNPN and CDR2 SVGIG (reference sequence). V lost 7 bases, J lost 1 base, and 13 bases lay in between. DNA of the CDR3: TGTGCCTACAGGCGAGACAGGAACACTGAAGCTTTCTTT. As protein: CAYRRDRNTEAFF.

The J gene is TRBJ1-6, the V gene TRBV30; TRBD1 might be the D (6 bases). This CDR3 is 14 amino acids long. Germline-derived CDR1 and CDR2 are GTSNPN and SVGIG (reference sequence). Trimming cost V 0 bases and J 10 bases, with 13 bases left between them. The CDR3: CAWSVTGSYSPLHF. The DNA of the CDR3 is TGTGCCTGGAGTGTAACAGGGAGCTACTCACCCCTCCACTTT.

The J gene is TRBJ2-2, the V gene TRBV19, with D unclear. The CDR3 is made up of 15 amino acids. With 5 bases removed from V and 8 bases from J, the gap between germline ends came to 18 bases. Germline CDR1 is LNHDA and CDR2 is SQIVND (reference sequence). The CDR3 DNA reads TGTGCCAGTAGTTTAGTGGCCGCTACTACTGGGGAGCTGTTTTTT. Amino acids: CASSLVAATTGELFF. Full variable domain (missing parts from reference TRBV19 and TRBJ2-2): DGGITQSPKYLFRKEGQNVTLSCEQNLNHDAMYWYRQDPGQGLRLIYYSQIVNDFQKGDIAEGYSVSREKKESFPLTVTSAQKNPTAFYLCASSLVAATTGELFFGEGSRLTVL.

The chain employs TRBV6-5 and TRBJ1-2; TRBD1 might be the D (6 bases). CDR3 length equals 13 residues. CDR1 is MNHEY and CDR2 is SVGAGI in the germline V gene. V was cut by 6 bases and J by 2 bases, with 10 bases left in between. CDR3 protein: CASRWTENYGYTF. The CDR3 bases are TGTGCCAGCAGATGGACAGAAAACTATGGCTACACCTTC.

This clone was picked up a small number of times. The V and J genes are TRBV7-3 and TRBJ2-2; maybe TRBD2 (6 bases). Trimming took 5 bases from V and 4 from J, leaving 14 bases between them. This CDR3 is built from 15 residues. Germline lookup yields CDR1 SGHTA and CDR2 FQGTGA. CDR3 sequence reads: CASSAILGGTGELFF. In DNA, the CDR3 is TGTGCCAGCAGCGCTATCCTGGGAGGCACCGGGGAGCTGTTTTTT.

A few counts support this clone. The J gene is TRBJ2-7, the V gene TRBV5-4; maybe TRBD2 (6 bases). V lost 5 bases, J lost 7 bases, and 13 bases lay in between. The germline CDR1 and CDR2 sequences are SGHNT and YYREEE (reference sequence). The CDR3 is 12 residues long. The CDR3 reads CASRRRGMEQYF. For the CDR3, the DNA is TGTGCCAGCAGGCGGAGGGGTATGGAGCAGTACTTC.

This chain uses TRBV11-2 with TRBJ2-2; perhaps TRBD2 as D (6 bases). Germline CDR1 reads SGHAT; CDR2 reads FQNNGV. The V and J ends lost 5 bases and 4 bases respectively, with 14 bases between them. The CDR3 has 15 residues. CDR3 DNA sequence: TGTGCCAGCAGCACTCTGGAGGGGCTCACCGGGGAGCTGTTTTTT. Protein: CASSTLEGLTGELFF. The variable domain in full, with the rest retrieved from reference TRBV11-2 and TRBJ2-2, is EAGVAQSPRYKIIEKRQSVAFWCNPISGHATLYWYQQILGQGPKLLIQFQNNGVVDDSQLPKDRFSAERLKGVDSTLKIQPAKLEDSAVYLCASSTLEGLTGELFFGEGSRLTVL.

V and J are TRBV18 and TRBJ1-5; TRBD1 might be the D (5 bases). The germline gives CDR1 KGHSH, CDR2 LQKENI. The CDR3 is made up of 16 amino acids. V gave up 3 bases and J gave up 1 base, with 13 bases separating them. The CDR3 sequence is CASSPLGGGSNQPQHF. In DNA, the CDR3 is TGTGCCAGCTCACCGTTAGGCGGGGGGAGCAATCAGCCCCAGCATTTT. Full variable domain (rest looked up from reference TRBV18 and TRBJ1-5): NAGVMQNPRHLVRRRGQEARLRCSPMKGHSHVYWYRQLPEEGLKFMVYLQKENIIDESGMPKERFSAEFPKEGPSILRIQQVVRGDSAAYFCASSPLGGGSNQPQHFGDGTRLSIL.

The chain combines TRBV5-1 with TRBJ2-2; D not resolved. Between the trimmed V and J ends, which lost 6 bases and 6 bases, there was a span of 9 bases. Germline loops: CDR1 SGHRS, CDR2 YFSETQ. The CDR3 length is 12 residues. CDR3 coding DNA: TGCGCCAGCACCCCTGGAGCCGGGGAGCTGTTTTTT. It is translated as CASTPGAGELFF. Full variable domain (remainder filled in from reference TRBV5-1 and TRBJ2-2): KAGVTQTPRYLIKTRGQQVTLSCSPISGHRSVSWYQQTPGQGLQFLFEYFSETQRNKGNFPGRFSGRQFSNSRSEMNVSTLELGDSALYLCASTPGAGELFFGEGSRLTVL.

CDR3 loop: CAISDEGAGSPLHF. CDR3 DNA: TGTGCCATCAGTGACGAGGGGGCGGGTTCACCCCTCCACTTT. The gene calls are TRBV10-3 and TRBJ1-6; 7 nucleotides agree with TRBD1. Germline V gives CDR1 ENHRY, CDR2 SYGVKD. V gave up 3 bases and J gave up 9 bases; unmatched junction bases: 5. The CDR3 totals 14 residues.